This TCR beta chain was profiled in a study of blood T cell repertoires in COVID-19. As originally analysed: Reference gene primer amplification in the assay estimated nucleated cell counts. Profiled with immunoSEQ multiplex PCR; TCRdb holds only in-frame clones, not every one. Clonal size and the V and J genes are those of that table, whereas D and trimming came from the DNA. Of under 80,000 clones detected, around 87% appear once; the ten largest clones hold 5.5% to 8.5%. Germline V lookup: CDR1 GTSNPN, CDR2 SVGIG (reference sequence). The V gene end was trimmed by 7 bases and the J gene end by 3 bases; junction bases not matched to a gene: 9. This CDR3 is built from 14 residues.

This chain uses TRBV30 with TRBJ1-5; 7 bases are a match to TRBD1. This clonotype was obtained from a man aged 55 to 70 with acute or convalescent COVID-19. Sequences were obtained from peripheral blood. The CDR3 coding sequence is TGTGCCTATACGACAGGGAACCTCAATCAGCCCCAGCATTTT. Its protein product is CAYTTGNLNQPQHF.